The source of this TCR beta chain is a study of cytomegalovirus exposure and HLA in healthy donors. Concerning this clone: Its target is unknown.

Study-wide points: Analyses of presence and absence presupposed an approximately uniform sequencing depth across donors. Altogether, 150 to 200 TCR beta chains were recorded as cytomegalovirus-associated.

60 Vbeta and 13 Jbeta primers were used in PCR. The data were produced by immunoSEQ multiplex PCR, yet TCRdb's version contains in-frame clones alone and is incomplete. This table has about 200,000 clones, more than 75% appearing once. Though probably carrying unrecorded immune exposures, donors were nominally healthy at sampling. The specimen was PBMCs. This sequence was found in a male donor in good health and CMV-seropositive.

This chain's CDR3 is CASSLAQGQETQYF. The CDR3 bases are TGTGCCAGCAGCTTGGCGCAGGGACAAGAGACCCAGTACTTC. The chain has TRBV5-4 and TRBJ2-5; D perhaps matches TRBD1 (5 bases). The V gene's germline CDR1 is SGHNT and CDR2 YYREEE (reference sequence). V lost 0 bases and J lost 2, with 8 bases in between. This CDR3 has 14 residues.